The 25 T cell receptor beta chains reported below all come from one sample, sequenced in a study of blood T cell repertoires in COVID-19. Repertoires were generated with immunoSEQ multiplex PCR, while TCRdb's copy carries only in-frame clones and drops some. The table has nearly 250,000 clones, 86% seen once; the top ten hold about 6%. Sequenced sample: peripheral blood. The receptors were sampled from a woman aged 80 or older with COVID-19, enrolled during active disease.

The chain carries TRBV20-1 and TRBJ1-5; tentative D call: TRBD1 (6 bases). This CDR3 is built from 16 residues. Per the germline V gene, CDR1 is DFQATT and CDR2 is SNEGSKA (reference sequence). Trimming took off 3 bases at V and 5 bases at J, with 20 bases between the two ends. The CDR3 spells CSASRQGISGDQPQHF. CDR3 sequence (DNA): TGCAGTGCTAGTCGGCAGGGGATAAGTGGGGATCAGCCCCAGCATTTT.

The CDR3 bases are TGTGCCAGCAGCTTATGGACAGGGGACTATGGCTACACCTTC. Its protein is CASSLWTGDYGYTF. The gene calls are TRBV7-2 and TRBJ1-2, with TRBD1 matching over 9 bases. CDR3 size: 14 residues. The V and J ends lost 2 bases and 3 bases, in that order; junction bases with no gene match: 1. CDR1 is SGHTA and CDR2 is FQGNSA in the germline V gene.

V and J are TRBV9 and TRBJ1-1, with D possibly TRBD1 on 5 matching bases. The CDR3 is 15 amino acids. V was clipped by 1 base and J by 1 base, with 11 bases between them. Germline assignment: CDR1 SGDLS and CDR2 YYNGEE. In nucleotides, the CDR3 is TGTGCCAGCAGCGTAAAGGGGTCTGAGAACACTGAAGCTTTCTTT. Residues: CASSVKGSENTEAFF.

This chain uses TRBV28 with TRBJ2-2; D remains unclear. CDR3 length equals 15 residues. Germline V gives CDR1 MDHEN, CDR2 SYDVKM. With 5 bases removed from V and 5 bases from J, the gap between germline ends came to 15 bases. CDR3 amino acids: CASSPPGRITGELFF. The CDR3 nucleotides are TGTGCCAGCAGTCCGCCCGGCAGGATAACCGGGGAGCTGTTTTTT. Full variable domain (remainder filled in from reference TRBV28 and TRBJ2-2): DVKVTQSSRYLVKRTGEKVFLECVQDMDHENMFWYRQDPGLGLRLIYFSYDVKMKEKGDIPEGYSVSREKKERFSLILESASTNQTSMYLCASSPPGRITGELFFGEGSRLTVL.

This rearrangement joins TRBV29-1 to TRBJ1-4; tentative D call: TRBD1 (5 bases). The germline gives CDR1 SQVTM, CDR2 ANQGSEA. Trimming took 4 bases from V and 2 from J, leaving 8 bases between them. This CDR3 spans 13 amino acids. The CDR3 sequence: CSVGRGTNEKLFF. The CDR3 coding sequence is TGCAGCGTTGGAAGGGGCACTAATGAAAAACTGTTTTTT.

This chain connects TRBV7-9 to TRBJ2-3; D unclear. V lost 1 base and J lost 12, with 11 bases in between. Germline lookup yields CDR1 SEHNR and CDR2 FQNEAQ (reference sequence). The CDR3 loop spans 12 amino acids. CDR3 region: CASSLVGGFQYF. CDR3 nucleotide sequence: TGTGCCAGCAGCTTAGTTGGCGGTTTCCAGTATTTT.

J is TRBJ1-2 and V is TRBV28, with 7 positions matching TRBD1. There are 14 residues in the CDR3. Germline-derived CDR1 and CDR2 are MDHEN and SYDVKM. Germline trimming cut 5 bases from V and 5 bases from J; bases unmatched to any gene: 8. The CDR3 loop is CASSTAGQIYGYTF. As DNA, the CDR3 is TGTGCCAGCAGTACGGCGGGACAGATATATGGCTACACCTTC.

The chain links TRBV5-1 to TRBJ2-3; 14 bases match TRBD2. The germline V gene encodes CDR1 SGHRS and CDR2 YFSETQ. V trimming: 5 bases; J trimming: 1 base; junction bases outside the gene matches: 0. The CDR3 has 15 amino acids. CDR3 in DNA: TGCGCCAGCAGGGGACTAGCGGGGGGCACAGATACGCAGTATTTT. Its translation is CASRGLAGGTDTQYF.

Only a few counts were recorded for this clone. The V call is TRBV5-4, the J call TRBJ1-2; tentative D call: TRBD1 (6 bases). The CDR3 is 14 residues long. The germline CDR1 and CDR2 sequences are SGHNT and YYREEE (reference sequence). V was shortened by 5 bases and J by 6 bases, with 17 bases between the two germline ends. CDR3 sequence reads: CASRDWGGSDGYTF. CDR3 sequence (DNA): TGTGCCAGCAGGGATTGGGGGGGCTCGGATGGCTACACCTTC.

This chain uses TRBV4-2 with TRBJ1-1, with TRBD1 matching 8 bases. The CDR3 totals 15 residues. In germline, CDR1 is LGHNA, CDR2 YNFKEQ. J lost 5 bases, V lost 4 bases, and 9 bases had no gene match. The CDR3 loop reads CASSLGDRTWTEAFF. Here the CDR3 DNA reads TGTGCCAGCAGCCTAGGGGACAGGACTTGGACTGAAGCTTTCTTT.

This clone was observed a handful of times. V gene TRBV18 combines with J gene TRBJ1-1, with TRBD1 matching 8 bases. There are 14 residues in the CDR3. With 6 bases clipped from V and 5 bases from J, the junction kept 8 bases outside the gene matches. Germline lookup yields CDR1 KGHSH and CDR2 LQKENI. The chain's CDR3 is CASSQGAARTEAFF. In DNA, the CDR3 is TGTGCCAGCTCCCAGGGGGCGGCGAGGACTGAAGCTTTCTTT. Full variable domain (outside the CDR3, taken from reference TRBV18 and TRBJ1-1): NAGVMQNPRHLVRRRGQEARLRCSPMKGHSHVYWYRQLPEEGLKFMVYLQKENIIDESGMPKERFSAEFPKEGPSILRIQQVVRGDSAAYFCASSQGAARTEAFFGQGTRLTVV.

The chain is built from TRBV28 and TRBJ1-2, with TRBD1 identical over 8 bases. CDR3 length: 13 residues. Germline V CDR1 and CDR2: MDHEN, SYDVKM. V shed 6 bases and J 5 bases; nucleotides not matched to a gene: 5. CDR3 DNA: TGTGCCAGCAGCACAGGGGGTATTTATGGCTACACCTTC. It encodes CASSTGGIYGYTF.

V usage is TRBV5-4 and J usage is TRBJ2-3; 8 bases align to TRBD2. This CDR3 region has 15 residues. Germline trimming cut 6 bases from V and 0 bases from J; bases unmatched to any gene: 6. From germline, CDR1 is SGHNT and CDR2 YYREEE (reference sequence). This CDR3 is CASTRAGVSTDTQYF. CDR3 nucleotide sequence: TGTGCCAGCACCCGAGCGGGGGTTAGCACAGATACGCAGTATTTT.

This chain links TRBV19 with TRBJ1-6, with D possibly matching TRBD1 (6 bases). CDR1 LNHDA and CDR2 SQIVND come from the germline V gene (reference sequence). There are 16 residues in the CDR3. The V end lost 5 bases, the J end lost 7 bases, and 18 bases lay between the germline ends. CDR3 bases: TGTGCCAGTAGTTTGTCCGACGGGACATCGAATTCACCCCTCCACTTT. This gives the protein CASSLSDGTSNSPLHF.

This clone has a handful of counts. This chain links TRBV19 with TRBJ2-7; TRBD2 aligns across 9 bases. This CDR3 is 17 amino acids long. Germline trimming cut 3 bases from V and 2 bases from J; bases unmatched to any gene: 11. Germline V gene sequence: CDR1 LNHDA, CDR2 SQIVND (reference sequence). The CDR3 region has the DNA TGTGCCAGTAGTATCTTAGCGGGGGAGACAGGGCCCTACGAGCAGTACTTC. Protein sequence: CASSILAGETGPYEQYF.

This clone occurred once. The chain carries TRBV3-1 (or the pseudogene TRBV3-2) and TRBJ2-2; TRBD1 aligns across 8 bases. The germline V gene encodes CDR1 LGHDT and CDR2 YNNKEL (reference sequence). V shed 6 bases, J shed 2 bases, and the junction held 8 bases outside the gene matches. The CDR3 has 16 residues. The CDR3 region is CASRPQGAANTGELFF. The DNA for the CDR3 is TGTGCCAGCAGACCTCAGGGGGCAGCTAACACCGGGGAGCTGTTTTTT.

The rearrangement joins TRBV10-3 to TRBJ1-2; 9 bases are shared with TRBD1. V gave up 3 bases and J gave up 4 bases; unmatched junction bases: 3. CDR3 length: 14 residues. Germline V gives CDR1 ENHRY, CDR2 SYGVKD. Here the CDR3 DNA reads TGTGCCATCAGTGATGCGACAGGGGGCTATGGCTACACCTTC. Translating it yields CAISDATGGYGYTF.

The chain joins TRBV7-2 to TRBJ2-2, with D maybe TRBD1 (5 bases). Germline V lookup: CDR1 SGHTA, CDR2 FQGNSA. The V and J ends lost 0 bases and 5 bases respectively, with 7 bases between them. The CDR3 extends over 14 amino acids. Written as DNA, the CDR3 is TGTGCCAGCAGCTTAGCGCAGGGTACCGGGGAGCTGTTTTTT. Its translation is CASSLAQGTGELFF.

The chain carries TRBV18 and TRBJ2-1; TRBD2 matches at 10 bases. The junction had 4 bases not matched to a gene; V was cut back by 0 bases and J by 8 bases. Per the germline V gene, CDR1 is KGHSH and CDR2 is LQKENI. CDR3 length: 15 amino acids. CDR3 bases: TGTGCCAGCTCACCACCTAGCGGGGGGCAACATGAGCAGTTCTTC. It encodes CASSPPSGGQHEQFF.

This clone has just one count. The chain uses TRBV18 and TRBJ1-5; D unresolved. Trimming took 2 bases from V and 3 from J, leaving 8 bases between them. Germline assignment: CDR1 KGHSH and CDR2 LQKENI. The CDR3 extends over 14 amino acids. The CDR3 region is CASSPSGSNQPQHF. The CDR3 DNA reads as TGTGCCAGCTCACCAAGTGGCTCCAATCAGCCCCAGCATTTT. Based on the CDR3 plus reference TRBV18 and TRBJ1-5, the full variable domain is NAGVMQNPRHLVRRRGQEARLRCSPMKGHSHVYWYRQLPEEGLKFMVYLQKENIIDESGMPKERFSAEFPKEGPSILRIQQVVRGDSAAYFCASSPSGSNQPQHFGDGTRLSIL.

The J gene is TRBJ2-3, the V gene TRBV6-2 or TRBV6-3; D is perhaps TRBD1 (6 bases). Between the trimmed V and J ends, which lost 0 bases and 0 bases, there was a span of 7 bases. Germline lookup yields CDR1 MNHEY and CDR2 SVGEGT. The CDR3 is 15 amino acids. The CDR3 protein is CASSYSDSSTDTQYF. CDR3 nucleotides: TGTGCCAGCAGTTACTCGGACAGCAGCACAGATACGCAGTATTTT.

The rearrangement links TRBV11-3 to TRBJ1-5; D is ambiguous. V dropped 0 bases and J dropped 4 bases, with 16 bases sitting between them. Looked up from germline, CDR1 is SGHNT and CDR2 is YENEEA. The CDR3 has 17 residues. The CDR3 DNA reads TGTGCCAGCAGCTTAGATCCCCCTGAGTGGTCGAATCAGCCCCAGCATTTT. Translated: CASSLDPPEWSNQPQHF.

The CDR3 DNA reads TGTGCCAGCAGTGAAGCACTAGGTGGGGGGGCAGATACGCAGTATTTT. Amino acid sequence: CASSEALGGGADTQYF. The V gene is TRBV6-1, the J gene TRBJ2-3; the match to TRBD2 covers 7 bases. The V gene end was trimmed by 0 bases and the J gene end by 4 bases; junction bases not matched to a gene: 7. CDR1 and CDR2 (germline): MNHNS, SASEGT. The CDR3 loop spans 16 amino acids.

This sequence joins TRBV7-6 and TRBJ1-5; D uncertain. In germline, CDR1 is SGHVS, CDR2 FNYEAQ. The CDR3 contains 19 residues. V gave up 3 bases and J gave up 0 bases, with 21 bases separating them. DNA for the CDR3: TGTGCCAGCAGCTTCCCCGGCGGGAACCGTACCTCTAGCAATCAGCCCCAGCATTTT. Protein: CASSFPGGNRTSSNQPQHF. Together with reference TRBV7-6 and TRBJ1-5, the CDR3 gives the full variable domain: GAGVSQSPRYKVTKRGQDVALRCDPISGHVSLYWYRQALGQGPEFLTYFNYEAQQDKSGLPNDRFSAERPEGSISTLTIQRTEQRDSAMYRCASSFPGGNRTSSNQPQHFGDGTRLSIL.

This chain uses TRBV18 with TRBJ1-2; D call uncertain. CDR1 and CDR2 (germline): KGHSH, LQKENI. The germline V and J ends were trimmed by 4 bases and 2 bases, with 11 bases remaining between them. The CDR3 is 14 residues long. Here the CDR3 DNA reads TGTGCCAGCTCACTCGACAATCCGAACTATGGCTACACCTTC. Amino acids: CASSLDNPNYGYTF.